One sample yielded the 21 T cell receptor beta chains listed below, sequenced in a study of shared clonotypes between healthy human individuals. Terminally differentiated effector memory CD45RA+ cells were left out of the naive CD8 fraction, which was CD45RO-negative and positively selected for CCR7. Generated by immunoSEQ multiplex PCR, the TCRdb table keeps only in-frame clones and is missing some. This sample has millions of clones, with 85% to 95% found just once. The specimen sequenced was naive CD8+ T cells sorted from blood. These receptors were taken from a man between 18 and 35 years old in good health.

V usage is TRBV4-1 and J usage is TRBJ2-3; D tentatively reads TRBD1 or TRBD2 (5 bases each). Germline CDR1 reads MGHRA; CDR2 reads YSYEKL. V was clipped by 1 base and J by 4 bases, with 12 bases between them. The CDR3 spans 15 residues. DNA of the CDR3: TGCGCCAGCAGCCAAGTTGGGGGTGAGGCAGATACGCAGTATTTT. This sequence encodes CASSQVGGEADTQYF.

The chain carries TRBV7-9 and TRBJ2-7; D is undetermined. Germline V gene data show CDR1 as SEHNR and CDR2 as FQNEAQ (reference sequence). This CDR3 has 14 amino acids. Trimming took 1 base from V and 2 from J, leaving 9 bases between them. Written as DNA, the CDR3 is TGTGCCAGCAGCTTAGGTACGGACGCCTACGAGCAGTACTTC. Residues: CASSLGTDAYEQYF.

The chain joins TRBV19 to TRBJ2-5; D remains unclear. Trimming left V 3 bases short and J 2 bases short, with 7 bases between. The CDR3 covers 13 residues. The germline CDR1 and CDR2 sequences are LNHDA and SQIVND (reference sequence). CDR3 bases: TGTGCCAGTAGTATGTGGGCGCAAGAGACCCAGTACTTC. Encoded protein: CASSMWAQETQYF.

The V and J genes are TRBV4-3 and TRBJ2-7; D unclear. The length of the CDR3 is 15 residues. Trimming removed 1 base from V and 3 bases from J, with 13 bases in between. Germline CDR1 reads LGHNA; CDR2 reads YSLEER. CDR3 sequence: CASSQVPADVYEQYF. The CDR3 nucleotides are TGCGCCAGCAGCCAAGTTCCGGCAGACGTCTACGAGCAGTACTTC.

Of note for this clone: Other DNA sequences from this sample encode an identical CDR3 as well. The chain joins TRBV5-4 to TRBJ2-1, with D unclear. Germline CDR1 is SGHNT and CDR2 is YYREEE (reference sequence). With 0 bases removed from V and 9 bases from J, the gap between germline ends came to 7 bases. This CDR3 contains 12 residues. The CDR3 nucleotides are TGTGCCAGCAGCTTGGAGTCTAGTGAGCAGTTCTTC. Protein sequence: CASSLESSEQFF.

About this clone itself: This specimen includes other DNA sequences encoding the same CDR3. J is TRBJ2-2 and V is TRBV30; no firm D call. The CDR3 is made up of 11 amino acids. The V gene's germline CDR1 is GTSNPN and CDR2 SVGIG (reference sequence). V was trimmed by 0 bases and J by 8 bases, leaving 4 bases between them. The CDR3 DNA sequence: TGTGCCTGGAGTGTAACAGGGGAGCTGTTTTTT. Its translation: CAWSVTGELFF.

The V gene is TRBV1, the J gene TRBJ1-5; the D call TRBD1 from the table was never checked on the DNA. TRBV1 is shown as a pseudogene. CDR3 length: 16 residues. The CDR3 reads CTSSQHTGGARQPQHF. In DNA form, the CDR3 reads TGCACCAGCAGCCAGCATACAGGGGGCGCGAGGCAGCCCCAGCATTTT.

The J gene is TRBJ1-1, the V gene TRBV13, with 9 bases that match TRBD1. The J segment lost 1 base and the V segment lost 5 bases, leaving 11 bases of the junction unmatched. The CDR3 is made up of 17 amino acids. The germline CDR1 and CDR2 sequences are PRHDT and FYEKMQ (reference sequence). The CDR3 spells CASSPAGTGHWNTEAFF. The CDR3 bases are TGTGCCAGCAGCCCAGCCGGGACAGGGCATTGGAACACTGAAGCTTTCTTT. Full variable domain (remainder filled in from reference TRBV13 and TRBJ1-1): AAGVIQSPRHLIKEKRETATLKCYPIPRHDTVYWYQQGPGQDPQFLISFYEKMQSDKGSIPDRFSAQQFSDYHSELNMSSLELGDSALYFCASSPAGTGHWNTEAFFGQGTRLTVV.

The chain is built from TRBV7-9 and TRBJ2-2, with TRBD2 identical over 12 bases. With 4 bases clipped from V and 2 bases from J, the junction kept 2 bases outside the gene matches. CDR1 and CDR2 from the germline V gene are SEHNR and FQNEAQ (reference sequence). The CDR3 runs 16 residues. This chain's CDR3 is CASSYGLAGNTGELFF. CDR3 nucleotides: TGTGCCAGCAGCTACGGACTAGCGGGAAACACCGGGGAGCTGTTTTTT.

The chain joins TRBV6-5 to TRBJ2-5; 10 bases agree with TRBD1. The CDR3 is 15 residues long. Germline V gene sequence: CDR1 MNHEY, CDR2 SVGAGI. V lost 5 bases to trimming and J lost 3 bases; unmatched junction nucleotides: 6. The DNA of the CDR3 is TGTGCCAGCAGTCAACGGACAGGGGGGAAAGAGACCCAGTACTTC. Amino acids: CASSQRTGGKETQYF.

As for this clone: Distinct nucleotide sequences in the sample also encode this CDR3. The chain is built from TRBV27 and TRBJ1-2; D is unresolved. The V end lost 2 bases, the J end lost 0 bases, and 4 bases lay between the germline ends. The CDR3 is 13 residues long. Germline lookup yields CDR1 MNHEY and CDR2 SMNVEV (reference sequence). The CDR3 DNA follows: TGTGCCAGCAGTTTAGAGGCTAACTATGGCTACACCTTC. Residues: CASSLEANYGYTF.

J is TRBJ2-1 and V is TRBV29-1, with 7 bases matching TRBD1. Germline trimming cut 4 bases from V and 2 bases from J; bases unmatched to any gene: 5. The germline CDR1 and CDR2 sequences are SQVTM and ANQGSEA. The CDR3 contains 14 residues. CDR3 bases: TGCAGCGTTGTCAAAGGGGGCGCCTACAATGAGCAGTTCTTC. Translated, it gives CSVVKGGAYNEQFF.

The V and J genes are TRBV27 and TRBJ2-3; perhaps TRBD2 as D (7 bases). V was clipped by 2 bases and J by 1 base, with 16 bases between them. Looked up from germline, CDR1 is MNHEY and CDR2 is SMNVEV (reference sequence). The CDR3 has 17 residues. The CDR3 DNA is TGTGCCAGCAGTTTAGAGGGGGGGAGGCCTGGCACAGATACGCAGTATTTT. Protein product: CASSLEGGRPGTDTQYF.

The chain links TRBV30 to TRBJ1-5; possible D gene TRBD1, 5 bases. The CDR3 contains 14 residues. The V end was cut by 2 bases, the J end by 2 bases, with 10 bases between. Germline V gene sequence: CDR1 GTSNPN, CDR2 SVGIG (reference sequence). The CDR3 sequence: CAWSLGTGNQPQHF. The CDR3 coding sequence is TGTGCCTGGAGTCTCGGGACGGGCAATCAGCCCCAGCATTTT.

V usage is TRBV5-1 and J usage is TRBJ2-7; D possibly corresponds to TRBD1 (5 bases). The V and J ends lost 2 bases and 2 bases respectively, with 11 bases between them. The CDR3 runs 14 residues. Germline CDR1 SGHRS, CDR2 YFSETQ. The CDR3 is CASSFGGQAYEQYF. The DNA of the CDR3 is TGCGCCAGCAGCTTCGGCGGACAAGCCTACGAGCAGTACTTC.

The CDR3 coding sequence is TGCGCCAGCAGCTCAGGGACAGGGATCTCCTACGAGCAGTACTTC. This encodes CASSSGTGISYEQYF. This chain joins TRBV5-1 and TRBJ2-7, with 9 bases aligning to TRBD1. With 3 bases clipped from V and 0 bases from J, the junction kept 4 bases outside the gene matches. The CDR3 is 15 amino acids. Germline assignment: CDR1 SGHRS and CDR2 YFSETQ.

The chain joins TRBV6-5 to TRBJ1-6; 9 bases are a match to TRBD1. The CDR3 has 15 amino acids. V shed 4 bases, J shed 9 bases, and the junction held 7 bases outside the gene matches. In germline, CDR1 is MNHEY, CDR2 SVGAGI. CDR3 in amino acids: CASSSLDRGISPLHF. The CDR3 bases are TGTGCCAGCAGTTCCCTCGACAGGGGGATTTCACCCCTCCACTTT.

About this clone: The identical CDR3 is also encoded by other nucleotide sequences in the sample. The chain has TRBV5-6 and TRBJ1-2; TRBD1 matches at 8 bases. After removal of 2 bases from V and 1 base from J, the junction contained 1 base not matched to a gene. CDR1 and CDR2 from the germline V gene are SGHDT and YYEEEE. The length of the CDR3 is 14 residues. CDR3 sequence (DNA): TGTGCCAGCAGCTTCGGACAGGGTAACTATGGCTACACCTTC. Translation: CASSFGQGNYGYTF.

This clone appeared once. The chain carries TRBV27 and TRBJ1-6; the D is unclear. V lost 5 bases to trimming and J lost 6 bases, with 11 bases between them. The CDR3 totals 14 residues. Germline V gene data show CDR1 as MNHEY and CDR2 as SMNVEV (reference sequence). Here the CDR3 DNA reads TGTGCCAGCAGTGGCAACAGTGCTAATTCACCCCTCCACTTT. Translating it yields CASSGNSANSPLHF.

This chain connects TRBV9 to TRBJ2-5; D perhaps matches TRBD1 (6 bases). The CDR3 has 15 residues. In germline, CDR1 is SGDLS, CDR2 YYNGEE. Between the trimmed V and J ends, which lost 4 bases and 5 bases, there was a span of 18 bases. The chain's CDR3 is CASSTGGRSVETQYF. CDR3 DNA: TGTGCCAGCAGCACTGGGGGCAGATCGGTGGAGACCCAGTACTTC.

Regarding this clone: At one of its ends the junction is not consistent with the germline gene, which may arise from a read error. CDR3 residues: CASSLTGNPEAFF. The DNA for the CDR3 is TGTGCCAGCAGCTTAACAGGGAACCCTGAAGCTTTCTTT. The V call is TRBV7-9, the J call TRBJ1-1; perhaps TRBD1 as D (6 bases). The CDR3 is 13 residues long. Germline values: CDR1 SEHNR, CDR2 FQNEAQ (reference sequence).